This T cell receptor (beta chain) is from a study of T cells after yellow fever vaccination (dated by TCRdb to the late 2010s). For the study in its entirety: Libraries from fractions with low cell numbers were prepared with the SMART-Seq v4 Ultra Low Input RNA kit. To follow T-cell clones before and after primary and booster YFV17D yellow fever vaccination, bulk TCR alpha and beta repertoires were sequenced over time. Two healthy male donors, one aged 18 to 30 and one aged 30 to 40 years, made up the cohort. Blood samples were taken at several timepoints before and after primary and secondary immunization, and bulk PBMC replicates and cell subsets were isolated.

The CDR3 contains 14 residues, cysteine and phenylalanine counted. The only DNA kept is the CDR3, 42 bases in frame from the first base. V was cut back by 4 bases and J by 1 base, leaving a gap of 10 bases between them. CDR1 SGHVS and CDR2 FQNEAQ are derived from the germline V gene. This specimen's treatment or condition label, interpreted: live attenuated yellow fever vaccine strain. At each blood-draw timepoint, two biological replicates of bulk PBMCs were obtained. PBMCs were isolated from peripheral blood using a standard Ficoll-Paque protocol. TriZol was used to extract RNA from bulk PBMCs, from CD4 and CD8 fractions, and from dextramer-positive and dextramer-negative fractions. This clonotype turned up a few times. Its antigen is unknown. Nothing much larger sits one base from this clone, and base qualities are not available. General study outcomes and caveats: Because abundant contaminating clonotypes from the bulk population could be contained in FACS-sorted repertoires, computational filtering was required. Compared with the primary T-cell response, the secondary T-cell response was weaker but faster, peaking on day 5 rather than day 15. A small fraction of clonotypes appeared in both the CD4 and CD8 compartments, likely as a result of convergent recombination. Because the study included only two donors, the extent to which the findings can be generalized is limited. After the booster, most clones that had expanded after primary vaccination were detected again (around 97% of CD4 and around nine tenths of CD8), suggesting broad maintenance of memory.

Synthesis of TCR cDNA relied on 5'RACE template switching, a step that introduced a universal primer site along with unique molecular identifiers. Priming of cDNA synthesis was performed from both the TCR alpha and TCR beta constant segments. Libraries were amplified in two PCR steps, with sample barcodes and sequencing adapters added in the second step. Libraries were sequenced on Illumina HiSeq 2500 (2x100 bp) or NovaSeq (2x150 bp). In the original analysis: Reads were demultiplexed and collapsed into UMI consensus sequences with MIGEC, and V(D)J alignment was performed with MiXCR. Vaccine-responding clonotypes were identified with edgeR using replicate PBMC samples, with FDR below 0.01 and a log2 fold change above 5 up to day 15 being required. Each bulk clonotype received a CD4 or CD8 identity based on whether the sequenced CD4 or CD8 repertoire contained that clonotype at higher abundance. The raw public reads went through TCRdb reprocessing: fastp at Q25, MiXCR clone calling, in-frame beta chains kept. Rows with one shared CDR3 protein collapse into an entry with the most common genes and DNA. These V and J calls rely on TCRdb rather than the paper's analysis. This sample is represented by some 670,000 distinct CDR3 sequences; roughly an eighth of them were singletons. The ten largest clones represent about 15% of the sample.

The starting material was PBMCs, obtained on the day of the yellow fever booster vaccination. This TCR was recovered from a man in his thirties or forties who received the YFV17D yellow fever vaccine. The chain couples TRBV7-8 to TRBJ1-1; TRBD1 is a possible D gene, resting on 6 matching bases. The DNA reads as follows: TGTGCCAGCAGCTGGGGGACATCGAACACTGAAGCTTTCTTT. This encodes CASSWGTSNTEAFF.